This T cell receptor (beta chain) was retrieved from a study of T cells in Graves' hyperthyroidism and ophthalmopathy. In the study overall: Sampling of peripheral blood happened at initial diagnosis, prior to any treatment.

This clonotype was detected a few times. The V end was cut by 8 bases, the J end by 0 bases, with 11 bases between. CDR1 and CDR2 from the germline V gene are LNHDA and SQIVND (reference sequence). The CDR3 sequence is 14 residues long. Researchers took RNA transcripts and amplified the TCR beta CDR3 regions from them. The HTBI primer set drove a first-round RT-PCR of the TCR CDR3. TCRdb ran MiXCR on the multiplex PCR reads and lists one entry per CDR3 protein. The sample yields over 500,000 distinct CDR3 sequences, around 15% seen once. J is TRBJ1-5 and V is TRBV19; D possibly corresponds to TRBD1 (5 bases). The sequence was collected from a woman between 35 and 50 years old with Graves' hyperthyroidism. Sequenced sample: blood. CDR3 residues: CASLQGYSNQPQHF. In DNA form, the CDR3 reads TGTGCCAGTCTCCAGGGTTATAGCAATCAGCCCCAGCATTTT.